The 22 T cell receptor beta chains in this list originate from one sample, sequenced in a study of CD8+CD57+ T cells in acquired aplastic anemia. The template for TCR beta VDJ and CDR3 sequence profiling was genomic DNA. MiXCR, applied by TCRdb to the reads, yields one record per CDR3 protein. Here the sample spans about 110,000 distinct CDR3 sequences, less than 65% being singletons. Sequenced material: sorted CD4+, CD8+, or CD8+CD57+ T cells (not recorded which) from PBMCs. The receptors were sampled from a human donor in good health, serving as a control.

V gene TRBV2 combines with J gene TRBJ2-4; tentatively, D is TRBD2 (9 bases). In germline, CDR1 is SNHLY, CDR2 FYNNEI. The CDR3 loop spans 18 amino acids. Trimming pared 10 bases from V and 2 bases from J, leaving 27 bases between. The CDR3 bases are TGTGCCACCCAACAGGGGGTCTCGGCTAGCGGGACCAAAAACATTCAGTACTTC. Amino acid sequence: CATQQGVSASGTKNIQYF.

This clonotype was seen ten or more times. The genes are TRBV12-3 or TRBV12-4 and TRBJ1-1; tentative D call: TRBD1 (5 bases). This CDR3 spans 13 amino acids. The V gene lost 6 bases and the J gene lost 3 bases, with 11 bases spanning the gap. This CDR3 is CASSLTVHTEAFF. CDR3 sequence (DNA): TGTGCCAGCAGCCTGACAGTGCACACTGAAGCTTTCTTT.

This clonotype was found many times. This chain uses TRBV6-2 or TRBV6-3 with TRBJ1-2; D gene unclear. Trimming pared 0 bases from V and 8 bases from J, leaving 7 bases between. CDR3 length: 12 amino acids. CDR1 and CDR2 from the germline V gene are MNHEY and SVGEGT. The CDR3 sequence: CASSYSTEGYTF. Written as DNA, the CDR3 is TGTGCCAGCAGTTACTCCACGGAAGGCTACACCTTC.

J is TRBJ1-4 and V is TRBV19; no definite D call. The CDR3 has 13 residues. The V and J ends lost 9 bases and 6 bases respectively, with 14 bases between them. The germline V gene has CDR1 LNHDA and CDR2 SQIVND (reference sequence). The CDR3 region is CASRIAGHEKLFF. In nucleotides, the CDR3 is TGTGCCAGCCGAATTGCCGGACATGAAAAACTGTTTTTT.

This clonotype occurred many times. The chain links TRBV4-1 to TRBJ2-7; no reliable D call. This CDR3 region has 14 residues. The ends were cut back, 1 base at V and 5 bases at J, with 12 bases in the middle. Germline CDR1 is MGHRA and CDR2 is YSYEKL. CDR3 protein: CASSQALARDEQYF. In nucleotides, the CDR3 is TGCGCCAGCAGCCAAGCGCTCGCGCGCGACGAGCAGTACTTC.

This clonotype was observed many times. V is TRBV11-1 and J is TRBJ2-3; 10 bases map to TRBD2. V lost 4 bases and J lost 2; bases outside the gene matches: 3. CDR1 and CDR2 from the germline V gene are SGHAT and FQDESV (reference sequence). The CDR3 contains 15 residues. The chain's CDR3 is CASSSGTSDTDTQYF. The CDR3 region has the DNA TGTGCCAGCAGCTCCGGGACTAGCGACACAGATACGCAGTATTTT.

This chain links TRBV27 with TRBJ1-5; unclear D gene. The V and J ends lost 0 bases and 4 bases respectively, with 7 bases between them. The CDR3 is made up of 14 amino acids. CDR1 and CDR2 from the germline V gene are MNHEY and SMNVEV (reference sequence). DNA of the CDR3: TGTGCCAGCAGTTTATCAGGAATGAATCAGCCCCAGCATTTT. It translates to CASSLSGMNQPQHF.

This clonotype has at least ten counts. This rearrangement joins TRBV2 to TRBJ1-1; D is ambiguous. CDR1 is SNHLY and CDR2 is FYNNEI in the germline V gene. There are 15 residues in the CDR3. Trimming left V 6 bases short and J 2 bases short, with 16 bases between. The CDR3 DNA reads as TGTGCCAGCAGCCAAATGTTTTTCCCTAACACTGAAGCTTTCTTT. Amino acids: CASSQMFFPNTEAFF.

The gene calls are TRBV29-1 and TRBJ2-1; tentatively, D is TRBD1 or TRBD2 (5 bases each). The CDR3 contains 14 residues. Germline V CDR1 and CDR2: SQVTM, ANQGSEA. V was clipped by 4 bases and J by 1 base, with 11 bases between them. As DNA, the CDR3 is TGCAGCGTTGCCATTGGGGGATCCTACAATGAGCAGTTCTTC. Protein sequence: CSVAIGGSYNEQFF.

This clonotype has at least ten counts. V usage is TRBV6-1 and J usage is TRBJ1-6; D might be TRBD1 (5 bases). In germline, CDR1 is MNHNS, CDR2 SASEGT. V shed 6 bases and J shed 8 bases, with 14 bases lying between them. This CDR3 region has 14 residues. The CDR3, as DNA: TGTGCCAGCAGGCCCCGGGACGGATATTCACCCCTCCACTTT. The encoded protein is CASRPRDGYSPLHF.

The chain combines TRBV12-3 or TRBV12-4 with TRBJ2-1; D uncertain. This CDR3 has 12 residues. V was pared by 9 bases and J by 6 bases, with 12 bases between. CDR3 coding DNA: TGTGCCAGTCGGACCAGAGGCAATGAGCAGTTCTTC. It encodes CASRTRGNEQFF.

This clonotype was detected only a few times. Since a much larger clone is just one base distant, this may be a read error. V gene TRBV12-3 or TRBV12-4 combines with J gene TRBJ2-7; D remains ambiguous. V gave up 1 base and J gave up 8 bases, with 12 bases separating them. The CDR3 extends over 13 amino acids. CDR3 loop: CASSLDTEVKQYF. CDR3 nucleotides: TGTGCCAGCAGTTTAGACACCGAAGTCAAGCAGTACTTC.

Comments on this clonotype: The junction shows a germline mismatch at one end, possibly a read error. This chain links TRBV7-6 with TRBJ2-5, with D perhaps matching TRBD1 or TRBD2 (6 bases each). The germline CDR1 and CDR2 sequences are SGHVS and FNYEAQ. This CDR3 is built from 14 residues. CDR3 DNA sequence: TGTGCCAGCATGGGGGCTGGAGGGCAAGAGATCCAGTACTTC. Translated, it gives CASMGAGGQEIQYF. The full variable domain, its missing parts supplied by reference TRBV7-6 and TRBJ2-5, is GAGVSQSPRYKVTKRGQDVALRCDPISGHVSLYWYRQALGQGPEFLTYFNYEAQQDKSGLPNDRFSAERPEGSISTLTIQRTEQRDSAMYRCASMGAGGQEIQYFGPGTRLLVL.

The V gene is TRBV7-3, the J gene TRBJ1-2; 9 positions match TRBD1. Germline trimming cut 0 bases from V and 8 bases from J; bases unmatched to any gene: 7. This CDR3 spans 15 amino acids. In germline, CDR1 is SGHTA, CDR2 FQGTGA. CDR3 residues: CASSLTPGQGRGYTF. In DNA, the CDR3 is TGTGCCAGCAGCTTAACGCCGGGACAGGGTCGAGGCTACACCTTC. The full variable domain, its missing parts supplied by reference TRBV7-3 and TRBJ1-2, is GAGVSQTPSNKVTEKGKYVELRCDPISGHTALYWYRQSLGQGPEFLIYFQGTGAADDSGLPNDRFFAVRPEGSVSTLKIQRTERGDSAVYLCASSLTPGQGRGYTFGSGTRLTVV.

The rearrangement links TRBV20-1 to TRBJ2-1; D remains ambiguous. CDR1 is DFQATT, CDR2 SNEGSKA, per germline (reference sequence). The CDR3 spans 11 residues. Deletions cut 5 bases from V and 4 bases from J, with 6 bases between. Written as DNA, the CDR3 is TGCAGTGCTGGGCTGTACAATGAGCAGTTCTTC. Its translation: CSAGLYNEQFF.

The CDR3 DNA sequence: TGCAGCGTCCAGTCCGTTACGGGGGGAGAGCAGTACTTC. Its protein product is CSVQSVTGGEQYF. V and J are TRBV29-1 and TRBJ2-7; 7 bases map to TRBD2. Germline loops: CDR1 SQVTM, CDR2 ANQGSEA. After removal of 6 bases from V and 7 bases from J, the junction contained 12 bases not matched to a gene. This CDR3 contains 13 residues.

This clonotype was seen a handful of times. The genes are TRBV19 and TRBJ1-2; 10 bases are a match to TRBD1. The germline V gene has CDR1 LNHDA and CDR2 SQIVND (reference sequence). The CDR3 length is 15 residues. Unmatched junction bases numbered 5, after V lost 5 bases and J lost 2 bases. CDR3 in amino acids: CASSLGQGVNYGYTF. The DNA of the CDR3 is TGTGCCAGTAGTCTCGGACAGGGGGTGAACTATGGCTACACCTTC.

This chain joins TRBV5-6 and TRBJ1-1, with 7 bases matching TRBD1. V lost 2 bases to trimming and J lost 1 base; unmatched junction nucleotides: 17. This CDR3 has 19 residues. Per the germline V gene, CDR1 is SGHDT and CDR2 is YYEEEE. CDR3: CASSFPPGQTFRKNTEAFF. The CDR3 region has the DNA TGTGCCAGCAGCTTCCCACCGGGACAGACCTTTCGTAAGAACACTGAAGCTTTCTTT.

V gene TRBV15 combines with J gene TRBJ1-4; D uncertain. CDR3 length: 14 residues. CDR1 and CDR2 (germline): LNHNV, YYDKDF (reference sequence). Trimming cost V 0 bases and J 2 bases, with 4 bases left between them. The CDR3 region is CATSRDRTNEKLFF. The CDR3 region has the DNA TGTGCCACCAGCAGAGATCGGACTAATGAAAAACTGTTTTTT.

The gene calls are TRBV6-5 and TRBJ2-5; 9 bases map to TRBD1. The CDR3 totals 17 residues. CDR1 and CDR2 from the germline V gene are MNHEY and SVGAGI. V was pared by 2 bases and J by 0 bases, with 7 bases of the junction left unmatched. Here the CDR3 DNA reads TGTGCCAGCAGTTACCCGGGACAGGGCCCGTACCAAGAGACCCAGTACTTC. It encodes CASSYPGQGPYQETQYF.

J is TRBJ2-1 and V is TRBV7-6; tentative D call: TRBD1 (7 bases). There are 16 residues in the CDR3. Germline-derived CDR1 and CDR2 are SGHVS and FNYEAQ. The V end was cut by 5 bases, the J end by 1 base, with 15 bases between. The CDR3 nucleotides are TGTGCCAGCAGCCCAGGGGGGCGGGGATCCTACAATGAGCAGTTCTTC. It encodes CASSPGGRGSYNEQFF. Variable domain in full (rest from reference TRBV7-6 and TRBJ2-1): GAGVSQSPRYKVTKRGQDVALRCDPISGHVSLYWYRQALGQGPEFLTYFNYEAQQDKSGLPNDRFSAERPEGSISTLTIQRTEQRDSAMYRCASSPGGRGSYNEQFFGPGTRLTVL.

This clonotype was found a few times. The gene calls are TRBV29-1 and TRBJ2-5; possibly TRBD2 for D (7 bases). CDR1 and CDR2 (germline): SQVTM, ANQGSEA. Trimming stripped 4 bases from V and 1 base from J, with 16 bases between. The CDR3 covers 15 residues. Here the CDR3 reads CSVVGLGGIQETQYF. CDR3 DNA: TGCAGCGTTGTCGGACTAGGGGGAATCCAAGAGACCCAGTACTTC.